This T cell receptor (beta chain) is drawn from a study of cytomegalovirus exposure and HLA in healthy donors. Study information: Ancestry clustering placed more than 80% of approximately 420 genotyped donors in the Caucasian-associated cluster.

V was shortened by 1 base and J by 11 bases, with 12 bases between the two germline ends. The CDR3 is made up of 12 amino acids. Germline V gives CDR1 GTSNPN, CDR2 SVGIG (reference sequence). Though probably carrying unrecorded immune exposures, donors were nominally healthy at sampling. Study-wide results and limits: Within an earlier analysis, most TCR beta V segments proved productive either about 90% or about 30% of the time.

This clone has only one observation. Its cognate antigen is unknown. The PCR made use of 60 Vbeta and 13 Jbeta primers. In the original processing: Some 11 million shared chains were among the approximately 87 million unique TCR beta chains that a later analysis counted. Profiling relied on immunoSEQ multiplex PCR, and the TCRdb table lists in-frame clones only, not all of them. V, J and clone size were drawn from that table, and D and trimming were deduced from the DNA. The sample consists of some 200,000 clones, 79% of them appearing once. Sequencing was done on a sample of PBMCs. This sequence originates from a woman aged 50 to 65 in good health and CMV-seronegative. The rearrangement links TRBV30 to TRBJ2-1; possibly TRBD1 for D (6 bases). CDR3 DNA: TGTGCCTGGAGTGATGACAGGCCCAAGCAGTTCTTC. This gives the protein CAWSDDRPKQFF.